Below are 3 T cell receptor beta chains sequenced from a single sample in a study of blood T cell repertoires in COVID-19 (dated by TCRdb to 2020 to 2021). To prepare the library, the immunoSEQ multiplex PCR assay was applied. The clones in this table, taken by TCRdb from immuneACCESS, are in-frame only. Not every clone is retained; where verified, under half of the shortfall comes from an unresolved V gene, and the cause of the rest is unknown. The sample records a few hundred thousand clones, about 83% of which are singletons. About 1.3% of the sample belongs to the ten largest clones. Sequencing was done on a sample of peripheral blood. Every receptor here comes from a woman in her 30s with COVID-19, enrolled during active disease.

The CDR3 protein is CASSSGTGYVSEAFF. CDR3 in DNA: TGTGCCAGCAGCTCAGGGACAGGGTATGTGTCTGAAGCTTTCTTT. The chain links TRBV7-2 to TRBJ1-1, with TRBD1 identical over 9 bases. Germline CDR1 SGHTA, CDR2 FQGNSA. The CDR3 runs 15 residues. The ends lost 4 bases at V and 6 bases at J; junction bases unmatched: 9.

The chain uses TRBV6-5 and TRBJ2-5; 8 bases match TRBD1. Germline V lookup: CDR1 MNHEY, CDR2 SVGAGI. The V gene end was trimmed by 10 bases and the J gene end by 1 base; junction bases not matched to a gene: 11. This CDR3 has 15 residues. The CDR3 bases are TGTGCCACCACAGCCGAGGACAGGGTCCAAGAGACCCAGTACTTC. It encodes CATTAEDRVQETQYF.

The J gene is TRBJ2-3, the V gene TRBV3-1 (or the pseudogene TRBV3-2); D possibly corresponds to TRBD2 (6 bases). V was trimmed by 5 bases and J by 5 bases, leaving 11 bases between them. In germline, CDR1 is LGHDT, CDR2 YNNKEL (reference sequence). The CDR3 is 13 residues long. The CDR3 region has the DNA TGTGCCAGCAGCTGGAATAGCGGAGATACGCAGTATTTT. Translating it yields CASSWNSGDTQYF.